This T cell receptor beta chain was obtained from a study of T-cell memory formation after mild COVID-19. MiXCR was run by TCRdb on the 5' RACE reads, yielding one entry per CDR3 protein. The profile shows approximately 89,000 distinct CDR3 sequences, 13% of them singletons. CDR3 length: 14 amino acids. From germline, CDR1 is SQVTM and CDR2 ANQGSEA. With 4 bases removed from V and 7 bases from J, the gap between germline ends came to 19 bases. The sequence came from a man aged 18 to 29 who had mild COVID-19 (a few samples of this study predate the infection). Cell type and time point are not known. The chain combines TRBV29-1 with TRBJ1-2; TRBD1 might be the D (5 bases). Sequencing was done on a sample of PBMCs or a T cell subset sorted from them (not recorded which). In DNA, the CDR3 is TGCAGCGTTGCCCTCCAATTACCAAGGGGTGGCTACACCTTC. Its protein product is CSVALQLPRGGYTF.